The entry below describes one T cell receptor beta chain. The repertoire was sequenced with immunoSEQ multiplex PCR; TCRdb's copy has only in-frame clones and lacks some. Of roughly 200,000 clones in the sample, roughly nine tenths were seen once. Losses at the gene ends were 5 bases for V and 1 base for J; bases not matched to a gene: 4. The CDR3 totals 16 residues. Per germline, CDR1 MNHEY and CDR2 SVGEGT. The sample belongs to a study of T cell responses to AZD1222 COVID-19 vaccine. The chain is built from TRBV6-2 or TRBV6-3 and TRBJ2-5, with 13 bases lining up with TRBD2. The TCR comes from an adult who received the AZD1222 COVID-19 vaccine. The specimen comprised peripheral blood, sampled 28 days after the second AZD1222 dose. In DNA, the CDR3 is TGTGCCAGCAGTCCGGGACTAGCGGGGTTCCAAGAGACCCAGTACTTC. It specifies CASSPGLAGFQETQYF.